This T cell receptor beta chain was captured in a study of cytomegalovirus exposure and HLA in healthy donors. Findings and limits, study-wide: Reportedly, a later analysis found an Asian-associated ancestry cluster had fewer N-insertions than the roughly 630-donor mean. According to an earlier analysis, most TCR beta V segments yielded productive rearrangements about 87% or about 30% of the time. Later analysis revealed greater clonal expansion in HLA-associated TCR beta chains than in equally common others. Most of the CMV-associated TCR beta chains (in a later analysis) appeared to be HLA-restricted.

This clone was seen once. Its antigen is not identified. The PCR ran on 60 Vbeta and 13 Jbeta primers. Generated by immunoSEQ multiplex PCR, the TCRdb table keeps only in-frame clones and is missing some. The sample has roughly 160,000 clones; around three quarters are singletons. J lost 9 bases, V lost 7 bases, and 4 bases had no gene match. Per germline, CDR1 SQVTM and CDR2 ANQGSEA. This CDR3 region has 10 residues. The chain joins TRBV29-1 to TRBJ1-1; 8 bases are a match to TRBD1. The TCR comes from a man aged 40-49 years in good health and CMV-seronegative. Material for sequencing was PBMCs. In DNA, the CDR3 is TGCAGCGCTGGACAGGGACAAGCTTTCTTT. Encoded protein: CSAGQGQAFF.